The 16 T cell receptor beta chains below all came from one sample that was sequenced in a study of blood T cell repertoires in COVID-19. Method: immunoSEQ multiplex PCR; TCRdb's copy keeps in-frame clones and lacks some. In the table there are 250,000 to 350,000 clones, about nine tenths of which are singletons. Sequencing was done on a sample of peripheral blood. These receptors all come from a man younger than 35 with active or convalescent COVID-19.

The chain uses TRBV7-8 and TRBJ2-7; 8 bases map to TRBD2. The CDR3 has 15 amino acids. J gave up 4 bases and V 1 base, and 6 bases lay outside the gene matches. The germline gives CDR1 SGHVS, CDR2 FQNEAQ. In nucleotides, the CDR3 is TGTGCCAGCAGCTTAGAGGCAGCGGGAGCTTACGAGCAGTACTTC. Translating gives CASSLEAAGAYEQYF.

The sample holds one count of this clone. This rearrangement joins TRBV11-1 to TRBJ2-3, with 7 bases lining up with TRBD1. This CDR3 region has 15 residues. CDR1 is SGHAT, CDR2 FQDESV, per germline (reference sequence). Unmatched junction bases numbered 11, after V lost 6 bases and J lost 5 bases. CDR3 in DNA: TGTGCCAGCAGTCGCGACAGGGCCTCGATAGATACGCAGTATTTT. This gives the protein CASSRDRASIDTQYF. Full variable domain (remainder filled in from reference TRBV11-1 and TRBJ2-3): EAEVAQSPRYKITEKSQAVAFWCDPISGHATLYWYRQILGQGPELLVQFQDESVVDDSQLPKDRFSAERLKGVDSTLKIQPAELGDSAMYLCASSRDRASIDTQYFGPGTRLTVL.

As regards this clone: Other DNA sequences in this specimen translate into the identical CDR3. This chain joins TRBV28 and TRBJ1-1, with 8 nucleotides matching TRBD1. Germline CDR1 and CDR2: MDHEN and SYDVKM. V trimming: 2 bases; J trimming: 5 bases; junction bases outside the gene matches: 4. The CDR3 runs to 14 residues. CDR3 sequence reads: CASSLGQGGTEAFF. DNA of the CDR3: TGTGCCAGCAGTTTAGGACAGGGAGGAACTGAAGCTTTCTTT.

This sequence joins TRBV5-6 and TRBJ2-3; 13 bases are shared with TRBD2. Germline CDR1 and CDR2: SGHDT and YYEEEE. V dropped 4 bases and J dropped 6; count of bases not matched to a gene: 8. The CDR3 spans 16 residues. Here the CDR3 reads CASSKGLAGTLDTQYF. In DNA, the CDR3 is TGTGCCAGCAGCAAGGGACTAGCGGGGACCTTGGATACGCAGTATTTT.

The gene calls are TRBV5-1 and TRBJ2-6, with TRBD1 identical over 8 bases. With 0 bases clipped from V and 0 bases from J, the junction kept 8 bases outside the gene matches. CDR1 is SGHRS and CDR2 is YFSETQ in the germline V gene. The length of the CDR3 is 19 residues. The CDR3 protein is CASSLGMAGGPSGANVLTF. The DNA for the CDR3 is TGCGCCAGCAGCTTGGGGATGGCAGGGGGCCCCTCTGGGGCCAACGTCCTGACTTTC.

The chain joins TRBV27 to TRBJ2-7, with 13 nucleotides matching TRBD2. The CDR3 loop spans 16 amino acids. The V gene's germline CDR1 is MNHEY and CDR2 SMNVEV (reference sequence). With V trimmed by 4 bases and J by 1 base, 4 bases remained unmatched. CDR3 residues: CASSSGLAGESYEQYF. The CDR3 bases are TGTGCCAGCAGTTCCGGACTAGCGGGGGAGTCCTACGAGCAGTACTTC.

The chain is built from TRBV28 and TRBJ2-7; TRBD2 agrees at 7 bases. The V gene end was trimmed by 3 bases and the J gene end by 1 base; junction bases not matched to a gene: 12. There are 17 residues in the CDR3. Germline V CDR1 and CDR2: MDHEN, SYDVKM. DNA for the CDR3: TGTGCCAGCAGTTTTGTGGACCCGGGACTACCTTCCTACGAGCAGTACTTC. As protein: CASSFVDPGLPSYEQYF. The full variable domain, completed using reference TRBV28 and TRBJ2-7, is DVKVTQSSRYLVKRTGEKVFLECVQDMDHENMFWYRQDPGLGLRLIYFSYDVKMKEKGDIPEGYSVSREKKERFSLILESASTNQTSMYLCASSFVDPGLPSYEQYFGPGTRLTVT.

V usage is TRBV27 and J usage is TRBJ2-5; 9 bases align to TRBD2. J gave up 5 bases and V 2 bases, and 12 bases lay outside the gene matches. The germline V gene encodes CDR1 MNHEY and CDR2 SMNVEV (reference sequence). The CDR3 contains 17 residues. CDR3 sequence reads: CASSLIAGASTPETQYF. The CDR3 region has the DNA TGTGCCAGCAGTTTAATAGCGGGAGCCTCCACTCCGGAGACCCAGTACTTC.

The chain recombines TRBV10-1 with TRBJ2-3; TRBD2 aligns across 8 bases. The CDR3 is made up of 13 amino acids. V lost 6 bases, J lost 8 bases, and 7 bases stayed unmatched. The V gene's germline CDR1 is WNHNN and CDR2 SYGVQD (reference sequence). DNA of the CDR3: TGCGCCAGCAGAGGCGGGGGGCGTGCTACGCAGTATTTT. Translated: CASRGGGRATQYF.

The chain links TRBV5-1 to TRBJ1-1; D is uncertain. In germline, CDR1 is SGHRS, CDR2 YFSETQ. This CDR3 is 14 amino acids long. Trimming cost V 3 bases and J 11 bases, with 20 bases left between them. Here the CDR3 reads CASSSSSREPEAFF. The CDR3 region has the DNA TGCGCCAGCAGCTCCTCATCGCGAGAGCCCGAGGCTTTCTTT.

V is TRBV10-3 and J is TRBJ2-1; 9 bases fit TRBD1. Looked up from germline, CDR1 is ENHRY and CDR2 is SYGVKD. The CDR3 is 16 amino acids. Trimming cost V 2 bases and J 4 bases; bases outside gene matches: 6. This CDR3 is CAISEVWDRAYNEQFF. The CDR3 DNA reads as TGTGCCATCAGTGAGGTCTGGGACAGGGCTTACAATGAGCAGTTCTTC.

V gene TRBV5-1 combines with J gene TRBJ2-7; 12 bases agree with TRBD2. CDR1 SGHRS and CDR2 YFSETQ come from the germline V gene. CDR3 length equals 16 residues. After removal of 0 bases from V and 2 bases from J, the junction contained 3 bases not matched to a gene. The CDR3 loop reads CASSLGLAGGPYEQYF. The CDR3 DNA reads TGCGCCAGCAGCTTGGGTCTAGCGGGAGGGCCCTACGAGCAGTACTTC.

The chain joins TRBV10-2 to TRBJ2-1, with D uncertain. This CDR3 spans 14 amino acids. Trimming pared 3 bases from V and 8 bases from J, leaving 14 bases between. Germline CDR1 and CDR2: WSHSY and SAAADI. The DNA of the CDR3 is TGCGCCAGCAGTGACCGAAATGAACTCGATGAGCAGTTCTTC. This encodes CASSDRNELDEQFF.

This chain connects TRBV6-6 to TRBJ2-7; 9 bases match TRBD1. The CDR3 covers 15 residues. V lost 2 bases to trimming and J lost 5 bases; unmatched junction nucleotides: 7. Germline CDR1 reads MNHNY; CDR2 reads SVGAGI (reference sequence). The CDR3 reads CASSYPQGARNEQYF. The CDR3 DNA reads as TGTGCCAGCAGTTACCCACAGGGGGCGCGAAACGAGCAGTACTTC.

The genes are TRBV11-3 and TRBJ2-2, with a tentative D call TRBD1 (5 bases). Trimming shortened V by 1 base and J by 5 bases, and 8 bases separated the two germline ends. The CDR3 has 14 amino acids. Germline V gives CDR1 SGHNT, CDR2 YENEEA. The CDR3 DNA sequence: TGTGCCAGCAGCTTAGCAGGGATTACCGGGGAGCTGTTTTTT. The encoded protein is CASSLAGITGELFF.

The CDR3 coding sequence is TGTGCCACCAGCTCGAGGGCCAACTACGAGCAGTACTTC. Residues: CATSSRANYEQYF. V and J are TRBV15 and TRBJ2-7; tentative D call: TRBD2 (5 bases). V gave up 5 bases and J gave up 3 bases, with 11 bases separating them. The CDR3 consists of 13 residues. Germline loops: CDR1 LNHNV, CDR2 YYDKDF (reference sequence).